This note documents a single T cell receptor beta chain sequence. Antigen unknown. Assay used: immunoSEQ multiplex PCR; TCRdb lists only in-frame clones, some missing. The table records roughly 260,000 clones, 93% of them present only once. Germline V gene data show CDR1 as SGHNT and CDR2 as YENEEA. The CDR3 totals 14 residues. Trimming took off 11 bases at V and 6 bases at J, with 20 bases between the two ends. This entry is derived from a study of T cell responses to AZD1222 COVID-19 vaccine. Overall study findings and caveats: Unmutated regions of variants are reportedly targeted by nearly half of spike-specific TCRs. Donors were chiefly white British, with a greater number of females, and clonal diversity was perhaps underestimated.

The sample consisted of peripheral blood, taken on day 0 of AZD1222 vaccination. The clonotype originates from an adult in good health. This chain uses TRBV11-3 with TRBJ1-5; D remains ambiguous. The CDR3 DNA reads as TGTGCCCCCAGAGTGAGGACCGCCTGTCAGCCCCAGCATTTT. Its protein product is CAPRVRTACQPQHF.